This T cell receptor (beta chain) was captured in a study of cytomegalovirus exposure and HLA in healthy donors. The assay was immunoSEQ multiplex PCR, and TCRdb's table has in-frame clones only and misses some. Counted here are 150,000 to 200,000 clones, about 88% occurring once; the ten biggest clones make up more than 2%. The source material was PBMCs. The clonotype was recovered from a woman between 18 and 29 years old in good health and CMV-seronegative.

CDR3 sequence reads: CASSFQGSYEKLFF. CDR3 sequence (DNA): TGCGCCAGCAGCTTCCAGGGCTCTTATGAAAAACTGTTTTTT. The rearrangement uses TRBV5-1 and TRBJ1-4; D is possibly TRBD1 (5 bases). CDR1 and CDR2 (germline): SGHRS, YFSETQ. Trimming left V 2 bases short and J 6 bases short, with 11 bases between. The CDR3 runs to 14 residues.